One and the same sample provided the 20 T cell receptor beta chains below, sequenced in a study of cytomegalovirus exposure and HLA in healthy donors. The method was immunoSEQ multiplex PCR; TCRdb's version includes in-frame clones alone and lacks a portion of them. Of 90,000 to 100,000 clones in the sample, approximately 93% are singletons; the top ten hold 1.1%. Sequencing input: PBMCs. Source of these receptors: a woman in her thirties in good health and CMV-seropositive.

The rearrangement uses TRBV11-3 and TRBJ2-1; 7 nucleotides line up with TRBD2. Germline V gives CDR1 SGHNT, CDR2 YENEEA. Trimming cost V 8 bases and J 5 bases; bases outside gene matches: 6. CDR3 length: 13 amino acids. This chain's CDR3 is CASRGGSNNEQFF. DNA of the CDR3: TGTGCCAGCCGGGGCGGGAGTAACAATGAGCAGTTCTTC.

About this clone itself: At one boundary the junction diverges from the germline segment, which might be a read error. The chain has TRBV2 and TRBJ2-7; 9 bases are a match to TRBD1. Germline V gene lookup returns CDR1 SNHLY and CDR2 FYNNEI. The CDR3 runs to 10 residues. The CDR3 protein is CASTEGQGSF. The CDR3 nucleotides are TGTGCCAGCACCGAGGGACAGGGAAGCTTC.

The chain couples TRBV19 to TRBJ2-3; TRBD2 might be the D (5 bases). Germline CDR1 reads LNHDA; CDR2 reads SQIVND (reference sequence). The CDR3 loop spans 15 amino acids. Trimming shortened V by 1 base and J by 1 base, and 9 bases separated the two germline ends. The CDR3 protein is CASSIGGFRTDTQYF. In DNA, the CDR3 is TGTGCCAGTAGTATAGGAGGGTTCCGCACAGATACGCAGTATTTT.

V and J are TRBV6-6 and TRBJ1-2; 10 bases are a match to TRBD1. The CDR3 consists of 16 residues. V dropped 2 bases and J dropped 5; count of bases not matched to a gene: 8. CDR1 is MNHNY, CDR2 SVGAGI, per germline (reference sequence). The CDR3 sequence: CASSYPIPGQGYGYTF. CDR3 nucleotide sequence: TGTGCCAGCAGTTACCCAATCCCGGGACAGGGGTATGGCTACACCTTC.

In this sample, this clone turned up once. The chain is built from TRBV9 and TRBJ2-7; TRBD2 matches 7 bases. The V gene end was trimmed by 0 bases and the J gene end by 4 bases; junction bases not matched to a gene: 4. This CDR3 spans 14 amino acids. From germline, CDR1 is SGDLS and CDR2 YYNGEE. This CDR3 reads CASSVDPSGYEQYF. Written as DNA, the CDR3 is TGTGCCAGCAGCGTAGACCCTAGCGGTTACGAGCAGTACTTC. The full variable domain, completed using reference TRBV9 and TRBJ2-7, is DSGVTQTPKHLITATGQRVTLRCSPRSGDLSVYWYQQSLDQGLQFLIQYYNGEERAKGNILERFSAQQFPDLHSELNLSSLELGDSALYFCASSVDPSGYEQYFGPGTRLTVT.

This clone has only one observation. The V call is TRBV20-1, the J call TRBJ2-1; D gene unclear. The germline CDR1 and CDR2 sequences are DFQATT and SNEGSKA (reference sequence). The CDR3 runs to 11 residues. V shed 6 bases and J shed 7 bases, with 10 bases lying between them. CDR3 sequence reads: CSARAENEQFF. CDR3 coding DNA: TGCAGTGCCCGAGCTGAAAATGAGCAGTTCTTC.

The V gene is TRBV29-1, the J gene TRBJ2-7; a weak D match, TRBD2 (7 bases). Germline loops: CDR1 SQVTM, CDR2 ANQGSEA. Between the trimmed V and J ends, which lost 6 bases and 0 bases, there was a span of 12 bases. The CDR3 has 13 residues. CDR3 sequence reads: CSVQGGGSYEQYF. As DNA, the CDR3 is TGCAGCGTCCAGGGAGGGGGCTCCTACGAGCAGTACTTC.

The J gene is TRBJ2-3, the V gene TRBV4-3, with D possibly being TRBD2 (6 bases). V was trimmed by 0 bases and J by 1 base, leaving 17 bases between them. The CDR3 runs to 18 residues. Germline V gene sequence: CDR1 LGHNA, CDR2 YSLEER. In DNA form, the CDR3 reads TGCGCCAGCAGCCAAGAGGGTATGGGGGGACCCGGCACAGATACGCAGTATTTT. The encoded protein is CASSQEGMGGPGTDTQYF.

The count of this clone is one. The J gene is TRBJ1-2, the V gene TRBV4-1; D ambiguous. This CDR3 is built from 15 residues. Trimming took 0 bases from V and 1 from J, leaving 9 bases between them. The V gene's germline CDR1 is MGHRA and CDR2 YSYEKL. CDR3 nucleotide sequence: TGCGCCAGCAGCCAAGAAATTCCAGTTAACTATGGCTACACCTTC. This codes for CASSQEIPVNYGYTF.

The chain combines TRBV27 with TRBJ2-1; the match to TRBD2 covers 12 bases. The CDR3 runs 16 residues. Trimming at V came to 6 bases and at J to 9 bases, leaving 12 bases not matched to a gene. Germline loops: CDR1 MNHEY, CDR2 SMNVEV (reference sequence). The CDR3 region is CASSRYLAGGWAEQFF. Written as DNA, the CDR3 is TGTGCCAGCAGCCGGTATCTAGCGGGAGGGTGGGCTGAGCAGTTCTTC.

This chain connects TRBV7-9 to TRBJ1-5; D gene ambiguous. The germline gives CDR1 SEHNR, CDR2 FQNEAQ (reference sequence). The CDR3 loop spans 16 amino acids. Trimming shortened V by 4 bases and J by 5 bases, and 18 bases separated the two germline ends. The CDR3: CASSSGSTRGYQPQHF. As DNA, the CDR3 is TGTGCCAGCAGCTCGGGATCTACACGGGGATATCAGCCCCAGCATTTT.

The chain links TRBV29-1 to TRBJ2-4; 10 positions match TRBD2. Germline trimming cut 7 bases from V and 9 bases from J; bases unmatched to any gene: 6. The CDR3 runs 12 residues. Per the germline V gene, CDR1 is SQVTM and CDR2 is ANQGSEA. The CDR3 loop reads CSAGAGGGIQYF. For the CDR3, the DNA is TGCAGCGCCGGAGCGGGGGGGGGCATTCAGTACTTC.

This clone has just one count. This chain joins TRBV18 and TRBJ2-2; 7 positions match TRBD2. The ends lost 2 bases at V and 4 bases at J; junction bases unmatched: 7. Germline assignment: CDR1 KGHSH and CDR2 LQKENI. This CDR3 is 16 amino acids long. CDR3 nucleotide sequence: TGTGCCAGCTCACCATCGGGGGGAGAAAGCACCGGGGAGCTGTTTTTT. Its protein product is CASSPSGGESTGELFF.

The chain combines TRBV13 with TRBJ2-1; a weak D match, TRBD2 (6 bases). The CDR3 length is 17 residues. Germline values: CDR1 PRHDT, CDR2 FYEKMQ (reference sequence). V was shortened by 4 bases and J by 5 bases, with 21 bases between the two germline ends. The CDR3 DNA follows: TGTGCCAGCAGCTCCCCCCCCAATCTAGCGACCAACAATGAGCAGTTCTTC. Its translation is CASSSPPNLATNNEQFF.

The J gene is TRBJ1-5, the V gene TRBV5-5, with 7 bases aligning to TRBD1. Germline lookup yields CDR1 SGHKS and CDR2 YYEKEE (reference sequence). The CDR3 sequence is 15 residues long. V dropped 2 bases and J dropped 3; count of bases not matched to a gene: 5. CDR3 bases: TGTGCCAGCAGCTTCGGGGACAGCAACAATCAGCCCCAGCATTTT. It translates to CASSFGDSNNQPQHF. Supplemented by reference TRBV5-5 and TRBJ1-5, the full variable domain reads DAGVTQSPTHLIKTRGQQVTLRCSPISGHKSVSWYQQVLGQGPQFIFQYYEKEERGRGNFPDRFSARQFPNYSSELNVNALLLGDSALYLCASSFGDSNNQPQHFGDGTRLSIL.

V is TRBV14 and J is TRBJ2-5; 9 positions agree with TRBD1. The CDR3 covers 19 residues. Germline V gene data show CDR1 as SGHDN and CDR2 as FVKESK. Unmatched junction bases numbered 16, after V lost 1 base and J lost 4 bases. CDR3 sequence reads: CASSQASGTGSIIGETQYF. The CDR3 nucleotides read TGTGCCAGCAGCCAAGCATCCGGGACAGGGAGCATTATAGGAGAGACCCAGTACTTC. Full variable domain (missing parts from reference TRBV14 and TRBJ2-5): EAGVTQFPSHSVIEKGQTVTLRCDPISGHDNLYWYRRVMGKEIKFLLHFVKESKQDESGMPNNRFLAERTGGTYSTLKVQPAELEDSGVYFCASSQASGTGSIIGETQYFGPGTRLLVL.

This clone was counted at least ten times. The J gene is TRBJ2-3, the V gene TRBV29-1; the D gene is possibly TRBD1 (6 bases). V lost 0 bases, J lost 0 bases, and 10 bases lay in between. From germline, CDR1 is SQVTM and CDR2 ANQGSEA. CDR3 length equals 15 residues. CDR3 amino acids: CSVEDSGQSTDTQYF. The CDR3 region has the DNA TGCAGCGTTGAAGATTCCGGACAGAGCACAGATACGCAGTATTTT.

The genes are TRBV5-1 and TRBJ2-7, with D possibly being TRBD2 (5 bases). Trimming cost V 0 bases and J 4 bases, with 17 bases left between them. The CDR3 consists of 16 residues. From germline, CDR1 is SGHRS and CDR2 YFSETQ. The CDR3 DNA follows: TGCGCCAGCAGCTTGGCCGGTATTGAGGGTGGTTACGAGCAGTACTTC. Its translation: CASSLAGIEGGYEQYF.

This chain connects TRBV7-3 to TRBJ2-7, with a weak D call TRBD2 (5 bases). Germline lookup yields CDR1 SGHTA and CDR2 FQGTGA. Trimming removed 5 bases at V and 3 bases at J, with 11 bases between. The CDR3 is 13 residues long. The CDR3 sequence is CASSLRLNYEQYF. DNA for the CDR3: TGTGCCAGCAGCCTTAGACTAAACTACGAGCAGTACTTC.

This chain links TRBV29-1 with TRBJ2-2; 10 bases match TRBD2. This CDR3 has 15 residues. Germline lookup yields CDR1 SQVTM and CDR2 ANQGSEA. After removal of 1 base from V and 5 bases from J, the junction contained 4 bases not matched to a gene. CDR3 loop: CSVEVLAGVTGELFF. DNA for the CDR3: TGCAGCGTTGAAGTTCTAGCGGGAGTTACCGGGGAGCTGTTTTTT.